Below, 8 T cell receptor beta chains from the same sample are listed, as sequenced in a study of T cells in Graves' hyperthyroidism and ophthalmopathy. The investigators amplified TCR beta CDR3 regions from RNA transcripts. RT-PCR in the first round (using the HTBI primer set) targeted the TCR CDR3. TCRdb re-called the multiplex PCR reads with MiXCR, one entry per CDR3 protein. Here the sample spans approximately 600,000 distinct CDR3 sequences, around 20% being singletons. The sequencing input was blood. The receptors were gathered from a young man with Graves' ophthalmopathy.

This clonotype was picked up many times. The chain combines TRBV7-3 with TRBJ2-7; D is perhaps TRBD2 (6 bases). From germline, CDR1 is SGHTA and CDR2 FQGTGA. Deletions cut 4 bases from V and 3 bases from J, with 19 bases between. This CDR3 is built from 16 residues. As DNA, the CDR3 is TGTGCCAGCAGCTCGAACCCGGGAGATGGGTTCTACGAGCAGTACTTC. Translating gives CASSSNPGDGFYEQYF.

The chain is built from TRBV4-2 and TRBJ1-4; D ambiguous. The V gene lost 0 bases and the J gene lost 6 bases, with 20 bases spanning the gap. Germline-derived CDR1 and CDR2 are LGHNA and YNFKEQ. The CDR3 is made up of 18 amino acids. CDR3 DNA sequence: TGTGCCAGCAGCCAAGATCGTGGGGAGTCTTTAATCGATGAAAAACTGTTTTTT. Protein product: CASSQDRGESLIDEKLFF.

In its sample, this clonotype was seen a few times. As DNA, the CDR3 is TGCGCCAGCAGCTTGGATGCGATCTCCTACGAGCAGTACTTC. Amino acids: CASSLDAISYEQYF. The chain recombines TRBV5-1 with TRBJ2-7; D is undetermined. There are 14 residues in the CDR3. In germline, CDR1 is SGHRS, CDR2 YFSETQ. Trimming left V 0 bases short and J 0 bases short, with 7 bases between.

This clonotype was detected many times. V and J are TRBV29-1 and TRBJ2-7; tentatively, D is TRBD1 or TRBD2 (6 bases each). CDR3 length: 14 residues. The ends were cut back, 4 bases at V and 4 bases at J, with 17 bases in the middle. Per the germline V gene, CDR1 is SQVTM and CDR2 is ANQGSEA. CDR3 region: CSVAPGAALYEQYF. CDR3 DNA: TGCAGCGTTGCGCCGGGGGCTGCATTATACGAGCAGTACTTC.

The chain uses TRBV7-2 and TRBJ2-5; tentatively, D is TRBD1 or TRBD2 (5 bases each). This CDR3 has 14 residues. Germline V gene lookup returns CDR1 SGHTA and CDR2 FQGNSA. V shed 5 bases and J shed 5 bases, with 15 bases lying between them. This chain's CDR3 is CASSPLGVAETQYF. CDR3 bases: TGTGCCAGCAGCCCGTTGGGGGTGGCGGAGACCCAGTACTTC.

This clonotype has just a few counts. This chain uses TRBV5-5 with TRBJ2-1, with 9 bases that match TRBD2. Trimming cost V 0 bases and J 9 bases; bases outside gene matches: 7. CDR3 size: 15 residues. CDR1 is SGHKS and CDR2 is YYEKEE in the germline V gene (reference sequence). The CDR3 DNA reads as TGTGCCAGCAGCTTGGAGTTGCGGGAGGGCGTTGAGCAGTTCTTC. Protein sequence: CASSLELREGVEQFF.

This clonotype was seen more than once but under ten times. CDR3 DNA sequence: TGTGCCGGGAGCGGGAGGCTGGATGAGCAGTTCTTC. This translates into CAGSGRLDEQFF. The gene calls are TRBV10-3 and TRBJ2-1; 9 positions match TRBD2. This CDR3 is 12 amino acids long. Germline assignment: CDR1 ENHRY and CDR2 SYGVKD. With 11 bases clipped from V and 8 bases from J, the junction kept 7 bases outside the gene matches.

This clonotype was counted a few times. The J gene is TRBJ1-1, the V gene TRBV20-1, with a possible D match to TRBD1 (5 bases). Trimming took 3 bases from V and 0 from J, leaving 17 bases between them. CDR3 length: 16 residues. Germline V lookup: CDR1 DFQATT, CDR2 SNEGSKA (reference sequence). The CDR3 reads CSARIPSDSMNTEAFF. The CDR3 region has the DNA TGCAGTGCTAGGATCCCAAGCGACAGCATGAACACTGAAGCTTTCTTT.